What follows describes a single T cell receptor beta chain. The repertoire was sequenced with immunoSEQ multiplex PCR; TCRdb's copy has only in-frame clones and lacks some. The table records approximately 170,000 clones, around 87% of them present only once. These data originate in a study of control samples from healthy donors and cancer patients. The material sequenced was blood. This TCR derives from a woman aged 50 to 60 in good health.

CDR3 DNA: TGTGCCAGCAGCCAAGAAGGGGGAAATGGCTACACCTTC. It is translated as CASSQEGGNGYTF. J is TRBJ1-2 and V is TRBV3-1 (or the pseudogene TRBV3-2), with a weak D call TRBD1 (6 bases). V was shortened by 0 bases and J by 6 bases, with 8 bases between the two germline ends. CDR3 size: 13 residues. CDR1 and CDR2 (germline): LGHDT, YNNKEL (reference sequence).